These T cell receptor beta chains were read from a single sample in a study of T cell responses to AZD1222 COVID-19 vaccine. The table came from immunoSEQ multiplex PCR; TCRdb's copy has only in-frame clones and leaves some out. The sample lists about 120,000 clones; 70% to 90% were seen once. Specimen: peripheral blood, collected on day 0 of AZD1222 vaccination. The receptors shown here come from an adult in good health. Each CDR3 is given with its conserved first and last residue. D genes are given only for firm matches. The size entry is marked missing in some rows and otherwise reads once, few, many or a size class.

TRBV7-9,TRBD1,NA,TRBJ1-2,CASSTAGQGLANYGYTF,TGTGCCAGCAGCACCGCCGGACAGGGTTTAGCTAACTATGGCTACACCTTC
TRBV9,NA,NA,TRBJ2-2,CASSVVLRGQGELFF,TGTGCCAGCAGCGTAGTACTCAGGGGACAAGGGGAGCTGTTTTTT
TRBV6-1,NA,NA,TRBJ1-2,CASSDRASGGIGGYTF,TGTGCCAGCAGTGACCGGGCCTCTGGGGGAATTGGTGGCTACACCTTC
TRBV19,NA,NA,TRBJ2-5,CASRADRETQYF,TGTGCCAGTAGGGCCGACCGCGAGACCCAGTACTTC
TRBV20-1,NA,NA,TRBJ1-1,CSAAQGSRAFF,TGCAGTGCTGCACAGGGTTCTAGAGCTTTCTTT
TRBV5-1,NA,NA,TRBJ2-3,CASGYTDTQYF,TGCGCCAGCGGATACACAGATACGCAGTATTTT
TRBV27,NA,NA,TRBJ2-1,CASSPQATGIEQFF,TGTGCCAGCAGTCCACAAGCAACAGGGATTGAGCAGTTCTTC
TRBV5-1,NA,once,TRBJ2-6,CASSFAGMNSGANVLTF,TGCGCCAGCAGCTTCGCAGGCATGAACTCTGGGGCCAACGTCCTGACTTTC
TRBV24-1,NA,once,TRBJ2-5,CATSDLQPGPGETQYF,TGTGCCACCAGTGATTTGCAACCGGGACCTGGGGAGACCCAGTACTTC
TRBV5-6,NA,NA,TRBJ1-1,CASSLSKGGGTEAFF,TGTGCCAGCAGCCTGTCGAAGGGAGGGGGCACTGAAGCTTTCTTT
TRBV6-5,TRBD2,NA,TRBJ2-3,CASSYLAGIDTQYF,TGTGCCAGCAGTTACCTAGCGGGGATAGATACGCAGTATTTT
TRBV11-2,NA,once,TRBJ2-7,CASSAGTPYEQYF,TGTGCCAGCAGCGCCGGGACTCCTTACGAGCAGTACTTC
TRBV6-5,NA,NA,TRBJ1-2,CASSYSKVEGYTF,TGTGCCAGCAGTTACTCTAAAGTGGAGGGCTACACCTTC
TRBV7-6,NA,NA,TRBJ2-3,CASSLGATFWNTDTQYF,TGTGCCAGCAGCTTAGGGGCCACTTTTTGGAACACAGATACGCAGTATTTT
TRBV27,TRBD1,NA,TRBJ2-7,CASTLLDREYEQYF,TGTGCCAGCACCCTACTGGACAGGGAATACGAGCAGTACTTC
TRBV10-3,NA,NA,TRBJ2-1,CAIQVGDTYNEQFF,TGTGCCATCCAAGTCGGGGATACCTACAATGAGCAGTTCTTC
TRBV20-1,NA,NA,TRBJ1-3,CSASGGSGNTIYF,TGCAGTGCTAGTGGCGGTTCTGGAAACACCATATATTTT
TRBV5-4,TRBD1,few,TRBJ1-4,CASSSGQGNEKLFF,TGTGCCAGCAGCTCGGGACAGGGTAATGAAAAACTGTTTTTT
TRBV6-4,TRBD2,once,TRBJ2-2,CASSVTSGNPGELFF,TGTGCCAGCAGTGTAACTAGCGGGAACCCCGGGGAGCTGTTTTTT
TRBV7-3,NA,NA,TRBJ2-1,CASSPRGGSYNEQFF,TGTGCCAGCAGCCCCCGTGGCGGGTCCTACAATGAGCAGTTCTTC
TRBV28,NA,NA,TRBJ1-3,CASWGTRWGAGNTIYF,TGTGCCAGCTGGGGTACCCGTTGGGGGGCTGGAAACACCATATATTTT
TRBV2,NA,NA,TRBJ1-2,CASSEEPGSLGGYTF,TGTGCCAGCAGTGAAGAACCGGGTAGCCTGGGCGGCTACACCTTC
TRBV6-4,NA,NA,TRBJ1-6,CASSAIAQSHSPLHF,TGTGCCAGCAGTGCCATCGCACAGAGTCATTCACCCCTCCACTTT
TRBV5-4,NA,NA,TRBJ1-5,CASSQQGQEPQHF,TGTGCCAGCAGCCAACAGGGTCAAGAGCCCCAGCATTTT
TRBV9,TRBD2,few,TRBJ2-7,CASSPRVAGASYEQYF,TGTGCCAGCAGCCCCCGGGTAGCGGGAGCCTCCTACGAGCAGTACTTC
TRBV7-9,TRBD2,NA,TRBJ2-3,CASSPPVAGDTDTQYF,TGTGCCAGCAGCCCCCCGGTAGCGGGGGACACAGATACGCAGTATTTT
TRBV14,NA,NA,TRBJ1-4,CASSQWGFSGQQINEKLFF,TGTGCCAGCAGCCAATGGGGGTTTTCGGGACAACAAATTAATGAAAAACTGTTTTTT
TRBV18,TRBD2,NA,TRBJ2-2,CASSPPRLASPGELFF,TGTGCCAGCTCACCACCGAGACTAGCGAGCCCCGGGGAGCTGTTTTTT
TRBV6-5,NA,NA,TRBJ1-2,CASTDIIQGFYGYTF,TGTGCCAGCACCGATATAATTCAGGGGTTTTATGGCTACACCTTC
TRBV11-2,NA,few,TRBJ2-3,CASSQGWAAYF,TGTGCCAGCAGCCAAGGGTGGGCAGCGTATTTT
TRBV4-1,NA,NA,TRBJ2-6,CASSPETSGANVLTF,TGCGCCAGCAGCCCAGAGACCTCAGGGGCCAACGTCCTGACTTTC
TRBV2,NA,NA,TRBJ2-2,CASDRKNTGELFF,TGTGCCAGCGACAGGAAGAACACCGGGGAGCTGTTTTTT